The sequence of this T cell receptor beta chain was determined in a study of PD-1 blockade in mismatch repair-deficient tumors. On the study more broadly: Patients had eleven to twelve mismatch repair-deficient cancer types, all previously treated and progressing.

In the case of this clone: Its target is not known.

All patients were mismatch repair deficient, assessed by either PCR or immunohistochemistry. TCR sequencing covered a few patients who responded to pembrolizumab. Germline assignment: CDR1 SGHTA and CDR2 FQGNSA. The V and J ends lost 5 bases and 3 bases respectively, with 25 bases between them. The CDR3 length is 18 residues. The repertoire was sequenced with immunoSEQ multiplex PCR; TCRdb's copy has only in-frame clones and lacks some. Of 35,000 to 40,000 clones in the sample, 70% to 80% were seen once. Whole-study results and caveats: Tumor-resident clones, often absent from pretreatment blood, expanded after pembrolizumab and then contracted.

The J gene is TRBJ1-1, the V gene TRBV7-2; perhaps TRBD1 as D (5 bases). The clonotype originates from an adult with mismatch repair-deficient cancer. The source material was peripheral blood, sampled 4 weeks after starting pembrolizumab. The CDR3 region has the DNA TGTGCCAGCAGCCCCGATCCACACAAAAGGGGTTTTTACACTGAAGCTTTCTTT. Translating it yields CASSPDPHKRGFYTEAFF.